This is a list of T cell receptor beta chains from one sample in a study of blood T cell repertoires in COVID-19. Using immunoSEQ multiplex PCR, the repertoire was profiled, and TCRdb retains in-frame clones only, with some absent. The table includes around 150,000 clones, around 93% detected once. The sequencing sample was made of peripheral blood. These receptors were obtained from a man aged 30 to 39 with COVID-19, enrolled during active disease. The CDR3 runs from the conserved cysteine through the conserved F or W. A D gene is named only where the DNA matches it firmly. Size tells how often a clone was seen (once, few, many) or the class of an expanded clone, and some rows leave it out.

TRBV19	NA	TRBJ1-5	NA	TGTGCCAGTAGCCTCAAGGGGTACAATCAGCCCCAGCATTTT	CASSLKGYNQPQHF
TRBV7-2	NA	TRBJ2-2	NA	TGTGCCAGCAGCTTAGAGGGGGTCACCGGGGAGCTGTTTTTT	CASSLEGVTGELFF
TRBV19	NA	TRBJ1-2	TRBD1	TGTGCCAGTAGTATACTTCCCCGGGACAGGGTCGTCTATGGCTACACCTTC	CASSILPRDRVVYGYTF
TRBV19	NA	TRBJ1-1	TRBD1	TGTGCCAGTAGTTCAACAGGGGGGGGCACTGAAGCTTTCTTT	CASSSTGGGTEAFF
TRBV7-2	NA	TRBJ2-2	NA	TGTGCCAGCAGCGCAACAGGGACCGGGGAGCTGTTTTTT	CASSATGTGELFF
TRBV6-5	NA	TRBJ1-5	TRBD1	TGTGCCAGCTCGCACACACAGGGGGGGAACCAGCCCCAGCATTTT	CASSHTQGGNQPQHF
TRBV10-3	NA	TRBJ2-5	TRBD2	TGTGCCATCAGTGGGACTAGCGGGAGTTTAGAGACCCAGTACTTC	CAISGTSGSLETQYF
TRBV6-5	NA	TRBJ2-5	TRBD2	TGTGCCAGCAGTTTACGACTAGCGGGGGTGCTGACCCAGTACTTC	CASSLRLAGVLTQYF
TRBV6-2/TRBV6-3	NA	TRBJ2-6	NA	TGTGCCAGCAGTTATGTGAGGGTAGGGGCCAACGTCCTGACTTTC	CASSYVRVGANVLTF
TRBV11-2	once	TRBJ2-4	NA	TGTGCCAGCAGCTTACAGGGGGCCAAAAACATTCAGTACTTC	CASSLQGAKNIQYF
TRBV28	NA	TRBJ2-1	NA	TGTGCCAGCAATCCAGCAGCCGACCACGGGAACAATGAGCAGTTCTTC	CASNPAADHGNNEQFF
TRBV19	few	TRBJ1-4	TRBD1	TGTGCCAGTAGTATGTCCCTAACAGGGGCTGAAAAACTGTTTTTT	CASSMSLTGAEKLFF
TRBV19	NA	TRBJ1-2	NA	TGTGCCAGTACCGATCTGGGGGCTCGATATGGCTACACCTTC	CASTDLGARYGYTF
TRBV18	NA	TRBJ2-5	NA	TGTGCCAGCTCACCCAACGTCAAGGCGGGAGAGACCCAGTACTTC	CASSPNVKAGETQYF
TRBV7-9	NA	TRBJ1-2	NA	TGTGCCAGCAGCTTAGGGGCTATGGGCTATGGCTACACCTTC	CASSLGAMGYGYTF
TRBV19	once	TRBJ2-7	TRBD1	TGTGCCAGCAAACAGGGGTTAGGCGAGCAGTACTTC	CASKQGLGEQYF
TRBV5-1	NA	TRBJ1-1	TRBD1	TGCGCCAGTCATACAGGGGGTGACACTGAAGCTTTCTTT	CASHTGGDTEAFF
TRBV19	once	TRBJ1-1	TRBD1	TGTGCCAGTAGTCCCGGGACAGCGTCGTTCAACACTGAAGCTTTCTTT	CASSPGTASFNTEAFF
TRBV18	NA	TRBJ1-1	NA	TGTGCCAGCTCACCAACGCAGGGAATGGCCACTGAAGCTTTCTTT	CASSPTQGMATEAFF
TRBV7-9	NA	TRBJ2-7	NA	TGTGCCAGCAGCGAAGGGACTTACTACGAGCAGTACTTC	CASSEGTYYEQYF
TRBV18	NA	TRBJ1-5	NA	TGTGCCAGCTCCGGGAGTAATAGCAATCAGCCCCAGCATTTT	CASSGSNSNQPQHF
TRBV18	once	TRBJ2-1	TRBD1	TGTGCCAGCTCACAAAGGACAGGGTTGGACTCCTACAATGAGCAGTTCTTC	CASSQRTGLDSYNEQFF
TRBV28	NA	TRBJ1-2	NA	TGTGCCAGCAGTTTGGGGACATCTAACTATGGCTACACCTTC	CASSLGTSNYGYTF
TRBV27	many	TRBJ1-5	NA	TGTGCCATCCAACAGGGAGACGATCAGCCCCAGCATTTT	CAIQQGDDQPQHF
TRBV7-9	NA	TRBJ2-6	NA	TGTGCCAGCAGCCCGGGACTCCTTATCTCTGGGGCCAACGTCCTGACTTTC	CASSPGLLISGANVLTF
TRBV2	NA	TRBJ1-2	NA	TGTGCCAGCAGTGAAGGAAGGTCGGAGGCGCTCTATGGCTACACCTTC	CASSEGRSEALYGYTF
TRBV6-2/TRBV6-3	NA	TRBJ2-1	TRBD1	TGTGCCAGCAGTTACCTATGGACAGGGAAGAGCTCCTACAATGAGCAGTTCTTC	CASSYLWTGKSSYNEQFF
TRBV4-3	NA	TRBJ1-1	NA	TGCGCCAGCAGCCAAAGACACAGGACGCCAGTCACTGAAGCTTTCTTT	CASSQRHRTPVTEAFF
TRBV15	NA	TRBJ2-1	TRBD2	TGTGCCACCAGCAGAGATCAAGAAGAGCGGGGTACCGACAATGAGCAGTTCTTC	CATSRDQEERGTDNEQFF
TRBV18	NA	TRBJ1-4	NA	TGTGCCAGCTCACCACCGAGCGTCGGGAGAGAAAAACTGTTTTTT	CASSPPSVGREKLFF
TRBV4-2	NA	TRBJ1-5	NA	TGTGCCAGCAGCCAGGACAGCGGCTATCAGCCCCAGCATTTT	CASSQDSGYQPQHF
TRBV7-2	NA	TRBJ2-2	NA	TGTGCCAGCAGCTCGAGGAACACCGGGGAGCTGTTTTTT	CASSSRNTGELFF
TRBV11-2	NA	TRBJ2-2	TRBD2	TGTGCCAGCAGCCCGACGGGGGGGACCGGGGAGCTGTTTTTT	CASSPTGGTGELFF
TRBV9	once	TRBJ2-3	TRBD2	TGTGCCAGCAGCGTGACTAGCGGGAGTGCAGATACGCAGTATTTT	CASSVTSGSADTQYF
TRBV15	NA	TRBJ2-2	TRBD1	TGTGCCACCAGCAGAGATGGGACAGGGAACACCGGGGAGCTGTTTTTT	CATSRDGTGNTGELFF
TRBV5-4	NA	TRBJ2-2	NA	TGTGCCAGCAGCTTGATGGGGGGAGCGAACACCGGGGAGCTGTTTTTT	CASSLMGGANTGELFF
TRBV2	NA	TRBJ1-5	NA	TGTGCCAGCAGTGATTCCGAGAATCAGCCCCAGCATTTT	CASSDSENQPQHF
TRBV5-4	NA	TRBJ1-2	NA	TGTGCCAGCAGCTTGGGTACAGGTCCTAACTATGGCTACACCTTC	CASSLGTGPNYGYTF
TRBV5-6	NA	TRBJ2-3	NA	TGTGCCAGCAGCTTAGGTGGGGGGGCCCCAGATACGCAGTATTTT	CASSLGGGAPDTQYF
TRBV4-3	NA	TRBJ1-1	NA	TGCGCCAGCAGCCTCACCCTGAGGGACACTGAAGCTTTCTTT	CASSLTLRDTEAFF
TRBV9	NA	TRBJ2-6	NA	TGTGCCAGCTCGGGTGCGGCCTCTGGGGCCAACGTCCTGACTTTC	CASSGAASGANVLTF
TRBV27	NA	TRBJ2-7	TRBD1	TGTGCCAGCAGTTACGGGACAGGGGCCTACGAGCAGTACTTC	CASSYGTGAYEQYF
TRBV9	NA	TRBJ1-3	NA	TGTGCCAGCAGCCAGGGAAGAAACACCATATATTTT	CASSQGRNTIYF
TRBV11-3	NA	TRBJ2-1	NA	TGTGCCAGCAGCCGGGTGGGGGCTGGAGAGCAGTTCTTC	CASSRVGAGEQFF
TRBV29-1	once	TRBJ1-1	NA	TGCAGCGTTGATCGGGAGGGGGTCTGGGCTGAAGCTTTCTTT	CSVDREGVWAEAFF
TRBV28	NA	TRBJ1-3	NA	TGTGCCAGCAGTTTTGGTAGCTCTGGAAACACCATATATTTT	CASSFGSSGNTIYF
TRBV2	NA	TRBJ1-1	NA	TGTGCCAGCAGTGGGTTCGGGAACACTGAAGCTTTCTTT	CASSGFGNTEAFF
TRBV18	NA	TRBJ2-7	NA	TGTGCCAGCTCACAGGGGGCCTACGAGCAGTACTTC	CASSQGAYEQYF
TRBV3-1/TRBV3-2	NA	TRBJ1-1	NA	TGTGCCAGCAGTTCCTTTACAGGGAGAGAGATATCTGAAGCTTTCTTT	CASSSFTGREISEAFF
TRBV3-1/TRBV3-2	NA	TRBJ1-3	NA	TGTGCCAGCAGCCAAGATACTCGGGGAAACACCATATATTTT	CASSQDTRGNTIYF
TRBV3-1/TRBV3-2	NA	TRBJ1-3	NA	TGTGCCAGCAGCCAATTCGGGTCGGGAAACACCATATATTTT	CASSQFGSGNTIYF